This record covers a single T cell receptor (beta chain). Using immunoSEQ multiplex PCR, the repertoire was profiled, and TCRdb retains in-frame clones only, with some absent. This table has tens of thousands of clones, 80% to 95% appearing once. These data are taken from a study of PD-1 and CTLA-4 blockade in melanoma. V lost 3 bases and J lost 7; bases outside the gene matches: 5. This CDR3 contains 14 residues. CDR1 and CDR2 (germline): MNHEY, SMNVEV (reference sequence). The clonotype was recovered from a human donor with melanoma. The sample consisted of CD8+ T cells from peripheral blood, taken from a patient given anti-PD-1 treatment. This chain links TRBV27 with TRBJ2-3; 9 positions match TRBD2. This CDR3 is CASSLVAGVNTQYF. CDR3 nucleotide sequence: TGTGCCAGCAGTTTGGTAGCGGGGGTGAATACGCAGTATTTT.